A selection of T cell receptor beta chains follows, all from one sample in a study of OX40 agonist ivuxolimab in advanced cancers. The protocol was immunoSEQ multiplex PCR, while the TCRdb copy is restricted to in-frame clones and leaves out a portion. Here the sample spans roughly 45,000 clones, around 85% being singletons. This material consisted of CD4+ or CD8+ T cells sorted from blood, taken in a trial of the OX40 agonist ivuxolimab. These receptors came from an adult with an advanced solid tumor such as melanoma, head and neck, liver or kidney cancer. Both conserved end residues are trimmed from each CDR3. Fields, in order: J gene, V gene, CDR3 protein.

>TRBJ1-6|TRBV10-2
ASSDFMGGVYNSPLH
>TRBJ2-1|TRBV27
ASCTGGKYNEQF
>TRBJ1-6|TRBV14
ASSQDSSPLH
>TRBJ2-3|TRBV4-3
ASSLKQGLTDTQY
>TRBJ2-4|TRBV4-1
ASSQAGRSGDIQY
>TRBJ2-7|TRBV7-9
ASSSLGGGESYEQY
>TRBJ1-1|TRBV5-1
ASRDNQFGTEAF
>TRBJ2-3|TRBV5-1
ATTGDPTDTQY
>TRBJ1-1|TRBV28
ASLPGFRGTINYRNTEAF
>TRBJ1-1|TRBV2
ASSDRPWGEANTEAF
>TRBJ2-1|TRBV7-6
ASSFIGESYNEQF
>TRBJ1-1|TRBV27
ASSLTGRTEAF
>TRBJ2-5|TRBV7-8
ASSLLGGGDQETQY
>TRBJ1-5|TRBV27
ASSLGTGNQPQH
>TRBJ2-1|TRBV4-2
ASSLTSGGHSYNEQF
>TRBJ2-3|TRBV7-8
ASSLEGIHTDTQY
>TRBJ2-1|TRBV13
ASSALAGGQPYNEQF
>TRBJ2-2|TRBV6-5
ASSYGGTGELF
>TRBJ2-1|TRBV6-5
ASTDRPYNEQF
>TRBJ2-4|TRBV5-1
ASSSKYRDGKNIQY
>TRBJ2-7|TRBV6-5
ASRGTGGEQY
>TRBJ2-6|TRBV4-3
ASAGAGANVLT